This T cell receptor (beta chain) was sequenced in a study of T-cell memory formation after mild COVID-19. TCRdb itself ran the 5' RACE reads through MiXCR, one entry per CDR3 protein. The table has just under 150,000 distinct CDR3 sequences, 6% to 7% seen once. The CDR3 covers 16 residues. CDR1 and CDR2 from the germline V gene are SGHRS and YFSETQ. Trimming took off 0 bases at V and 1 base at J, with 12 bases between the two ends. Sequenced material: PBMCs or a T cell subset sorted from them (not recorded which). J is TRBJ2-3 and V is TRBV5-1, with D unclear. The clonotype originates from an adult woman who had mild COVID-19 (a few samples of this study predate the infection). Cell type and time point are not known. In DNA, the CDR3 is TGCGCCAGCAGCTTGGAACAAGTTGCGGGCACAGATACGCAGTATTTT. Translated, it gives CASSLEQVAGTDTQYF.